These 11 T cell receptor beta chains were sequenced from one sample in a study of PD-1 blockade in classical Hodgkin lymphoma. Some clones are missing from TCRdb's copy, which holds only in-frame ones; the method was immunoSEQ multiplex PCR. The data contain tens of thousands of clones, 90% of them singletons. Autologous stem cell transplantation was followed by relapse in every patient, and brentuximab vedotin exposure varied. The sample consisted of peripheral blood mononuclear cells (PBMCs), taken at baseline. The source of these receptors is a human donor with classical Hodgkin lymphoma.

This chain joins TRBV6-5 and TRBJ2-1; D may be TRBD2 (6 bases). Trimming pared 5 bases from V and 6 bases from J, leaving 14 bases between. The CDR3 has 14 amino acids. From germline, CDR1 is MNHEY and CDR2 SVGAGI. The CDR3 loop is CASSDSGGVNEQFF. The CDR3 DNA reads TGTGCCAGCAGTGACAGTGGAGGGGTCAATGAGCAGTTCTTC.

A single count supports this clone. This chain links TRBV4-1 with TRBJ2-5; the match to TRBD2 covers 8 bases. This CDR3 is built from 16 residues. V shed 0 bases, J shed 4 bases, and the junction held 7 bases outside the gene matches. The V gene's germline CDR1 is MGHRA and CDR2 YSYEKL. CDR3 loop: CASSQDGTGGLETQYF. In DNA, the CDR3 is TGCGCCAGCAGCCAAGATGGGACGGGAGGGCTAGAGACCCAGTACTTC.

V usage is TRBV9 and J usage is TRBJ2-3; D tentatively fits TRBD1 or TRBD2 (5 bases each). Looked up from germline, CDR1 is SGDLS and CDR2 is YYNGEE. Trimming removed 0 bases from V and 3 bases from J, with 8 bases in between. The CDR3 contains 14 residues. The CDR3 DNA sequence: TGTGCCAGCAGCGTAGTGGGGGTTACAGATACGCAGTATTTT. Amino acid sequence: CASSVVGVTDTQYF.

The chain is built from TRBV15 and TRBJ1-4; D is unresolved. Looked up from germline, CDR1 is LNHNV and CDR2 is YYDKDF (reference sequence). With 3 bases removed from V and 4 bases from J, the gap between germline ends came to 15 bases. There are 16 residues in the CDR3. As DNA, the CDR3 is TGTGCCACCAGCAGCGATTCGACCTTCGGTAATGAAAAACTGTTTTTT. It translates to CATSSDSTFGNEKLFF.

V is TRBV7-2 and J is TRBJ2-1; D remains ambiguous. The V end was cut by 1 base, the J end by 9 bases, with 13 bases between. The length of the CDR3 is 14 residues. Germline V lookup: CDR1 SGHTA, CDR2 FQGNSA. The CDR3 nucleotides are TGTGCCAGCAGCTTAGAGACGGCGTACGGTGAGCAGTTCTTC. Residues: CASSLETAYGEQFF.

The V and J genes are TRBV6-1 and TRBJ2-3, with unresolved D. The germline CDR1 and CDR2 sequences are MNHNS and SASEGT. Trimming removed 4 bases at V and 4 bases at J, with 12 bases between. This CDR3 spans 14 amino acids. The CDR3 DNA sequence: TGTGCCAGCAGTGTCGTGGGCTGGGCAGATACGCAGTATTTT. Translated: CASSVVGWADTQYF.

The gene calls are TRBV27 and TRBJ1-1; 8 bases map to TRBD1. CDR1 and CDR2 (germline): MNHEY, SMNVEV (reference sequence). This CDR3 is built from 17 residues. With 1 base clipped from V and 0 bases from J, the junction kept 7 bases outside the gene matches. The CDR3 DNA sequence: TGTGCCAGCAGTTTATTATCCCCGACAGGGGTGAACACTGAAGCTTTCTTT. Protein sequence: CASSLLSPTGVNTEAFF.

The J gene is TRBJ2-3, the V gene TRBV7-7; 10 bases agree with TRBD2. The germline V gene encodes CDR1 SSHAT and CDR2 FNYEAQ (reference sequence). The trim removed 5 bases at V and 8 bases at J, leaving 13 bases unmatched. CDR3 length: 16 amino acids. CDR3: CASSPDTSGTPATQYF. CDR3 nucleotides: TGTGCCAGCAGCCCAGATACTAGCGGGACCCCCGCTACGCAGTATTTT. Combining the CDR3 with reference TRBV7-7 and TRBJ2-3 gives the whole variable domain GAGVSQSPRYKVTKRGQDVTLRCDPISSHATLYWYQQALGQGPEFLTYFNYEAQPDKSGLPSDRFSAERPEGSISTLTIQRTEQRDSAMYRCASSPDTSGTPATQYFGPGTRLTVL.

The chain employs TRBV19 and TRBJ2-7, with 8 bases aligning to TRBD1. The CDR3 extends over 14 amino acids. Germline lookup yields CDR1 LNHDA and CDR2 SQIVND (reference sequence). Trimming at V came to 3 bases and at J to 2 bases, leaving 3 bases not matched to a gene. CDR3 sequence: CASSILGQAYEQYF. The CDR3 DNA follows: TGTGCCAGTAGTATCCTGGGACAGGCCTACGAGCAGTACTTC.

This clone was seen a single time. The rearrangement uses TRBV10-2 and TRBJ2-7; 8 bases are a match to TRBD1. The CDR3 spans 14 residues. Trimming removed 8 bases from V and 2 bases from J; junction bases left unmatched: 8. Germline CDR1 and CDR2: WSHSY and SAAADI. For the CDR3, the DNA is TGCGCCAGCGTGTTGGGGACAGGACCCTACGAGCAGTACTTC. Its translation: CASVLGTGPYEQYF.

CDR3 loop: CASSLKGGTYNEQFF. CDR3 sequence (DNA): TGTGCCAGCAGTTTGAAGGGAGGCACTTACAATGAGCAGTTCTTC. The chain joins TRBV28 to TRBJ2-1; perhaps TRBD2 as D (6 bases). This CDR3 is built from 15 residues. Trimming took 3 bases from V and 4 from J, leaving 13 bases between them. The germline CDR1 and CDR2 sequences are MDHEN and SYDVKM.